This TCR beta chain emerged from a study of blood T cell repertoires in COVID-19. In the study overall: Nucleic acid was either cDNA or gDNA, and it came from T cells, B-cell-depleted T cells, or PBMCs.

Germline CDR1 SNHLY, CDR2 FYNNEI. This CDR3 comprises 14 residues. Unmatched junction bases numbered 8, after V lost 5 bases and J lost 6 bases. Only in-frame clones appear in the TCRdb table, and some are missing; sequencing was by immunoSEQ multiplex PCR. This table holds about 670,000 clones, just under 90% found once. The sample was peripheral blood. The chain has TRBV2 and TRBJ2-3; 7 bases align to TRBD1. The sequence derives from a woman between 18 and 30 years old with acute or convalescent COVID-19. The DNA for the CDR3 is TGTGCCAGCAGTCTGACAGGGCTGGCGGATACGCAGTATTTT. Protein product: CASSLTGLADTQYF.